The next 13 T cell receptor beta chains were all read from a single sample in a study of neurological immune-mediated disorders. TCRdb recomputed calls from the 5' RACE reads with MiXCR, one row per CDR3 protein. The sample gives about 45,000 distinct CDR3 sequences, roughly 14% of which show up once; 10% to 12% is in the top ten. Time point given: longitudinal time-point 3. Sequencing used PBMCs. The receptor source for this set is a man aged 30-40 years in good health.

There are many counts of this clonotype. The chain employs TRBV20-1 and TRBJ2-6; perhaps TRBD2 as D (6 bases). V lost 3 bases and J 1 base, leaving 10 bases between the germline ends. Germline V lookup: CDR1 DFQATT, CDR2 SNEGSKA (reference sequence). This CDR3 is 15 amino acids long. The CDR3 loop reads CSASGGGSGANVLTF. CDR3 nucleotide sequence: TGCAGTGCTAGCGGGGGTGGGTCTGGGGCCAACGTCCTGACTTTC.

This clonotype was counted at least ten times. CDR3 nucleotide sequence: TGCAGTGCTAGGCCGCCTTCTAGCGGAAACTACAATGAGCAGTTCTTC. Translating it yields CSARPPSSGNYNEQFF. The chain has TRBV20-1 and TRBJ2-1, with 7 bases identical to TRBD2. The V and J ends lost 3 bases and 3 bases, in that order; junction bases with no gene match: 11. The CDR3 totals 16 residues. CDR1 is DFQATT, CDR2 SNEGSKA, per germline (reference sequence).

There are many counts of this clonotype. CDR3: CASRESLAGRSYNEQFF. The DNA for the CDR3 is TGTGCCAGCAGGGAGTCCTTAGCGGGAAGATCCTACAATGAGCAGTTCTTC. The rearrangement links TRBV2 to TRBJ2-1, with 8 positions matching TRBD2. Looked up from germline, CDR1 is SNHLY and CDR2 is FYNNEI. After removal of 6 bases from V and 1 base from J, the junction contained 11 bases not matched to a gene. The CDR3 contains 17 residues. The entire variable domain, with the rest obtained from reference TRBV2 and TRBJ2-1, is as follows: EPEVTQTPSHQVTQMGQEVILRCVPISNHLYFYWYRQILGQKVEFLVSFYNNEISEKSEIFDDQFSVERPDGSNFTLKIRSTKLEDSAMYFCASRESLAGRSYNEQFFGPGTRLTVL.

The V gene is TRBV6-1, the J gene TRBJ2-2; 11 bases agree with TRBD2. This CDR3 has 17 residues. Germline loops: CDR1 MNHNS, CDR2 SASEGT. V lost 8 bases to trimming and J lost 7 bases; unmatched junction nucleotides: 15. The CDR3 DNA reads TGTGCCAGCCCCGGCACTAGCGGGAGTAGGCACTTCGGGGAGCTGTTTTTT. Amino acids: CASPGTSGSRHFGELFF.

This clonotype was recorded at least ten times. This chain uses TRBV28 with TRBJ2-5; 7 bases are shared with TRBD2. The junction had 8 bases not matched to a gene; V was cut back by 5 bases and J by 5 bases. The CDR3 has 14 residues. Germline V lookup: CDR1 MDHEN, CDR2 SYDVKM. Here the CDR3 DNA reads TGTGCCAGCAGTATCCGGGGAGCGGGGGAGACCCAGTACTTC. Translating it yields CASSIRGAGETQYF.

This clonotype was seen many times. J is TRBJ2-2 and V is TRBV5-1, with D tentatively TRBD1 (5 bases). V was cut by 4 bases and J by 1 base, with 11 bases left in between. The CDR3 contains 15 residues. Looked up from germline, CDR1 is SGHRS and CDR2 is YFSETQ. The CDR3 sequence is CASSPGDRNTGELFF. Here the CDR3 DNA reads TGCGCCAGCAGCCCTGGAGACAGGAACACCGGGGAGCTGTTTTTT.

This clonotype was recorded at least ten times. The chain couples TRBV4-1 to TRBJ2-5, with 7 nucleotides matching TRBD2. The V gene's germline CDR1 is MGHRA and CDR2 YSYEKL. V was pared by 6 bases and J by 5 bases, with 6 bases of the junction left unmatched. The CDR3 is 13 amino acids. The CDR3 DNA is TGCGCCAGCAGGAGGGAGGGCGGGGAGACCCAGTACTTC. It codes for CASRREGGETQYF.

The sample holds many counts of this clonotype. V usage is TRBV12-3 or TRBV12-4 and J usage is TRBJ2-1; 7 positions agree with TRBD2. The CDR3 sequence is 15 residues long. V was pared by 1 base and J by 7 bases, with 7 bases of the junction left unmatched. The CDR3 here is CASSLGWEGRNEQFF. The CDR3 region has the DNA TGTGCCAGCAGTTTAGGGTGGGAGGGCCGAAATGAGCAGTTCTTC.

This clonotype occurred many times. V usage is TRBV6-1 and J usage is TRBJ2-6; no firm D call. The CDR3 totals 13 residues. Trimming removed 7 bases at V and 2 bases at J, with 6 bases between. The germline V gene has CDR1 MNHNS and CDR2 SASEGT. The CDR3: CASKTPGANVLTF. In nucleotides, the CDR3 is TGTGCCAGCAAGACCCCTGGGGCCAACGTCCTGACTTTC.

The chain carries TRBV7-6 and TRBJ1-1, with TRBD1 as a possible D gene (6 bases). In germline, CDR1 is SGHVS, CDR2 FNYEAQ. This CDR3 is 15 amino acids long. Between the trimmed V and J ends, which lost 5 bases and 1 base, there was a span of 14 bases. DNA for the CDR3: TGTGCCAGCAGCCCCTGGACAGCCTGGAACACTGAAGCTTTCTTT. It encodes CASSPWTAWNTEAFF.

As concerns this clonotype: This may arise from a read error, as a much more abundant clone is one base away. Here the CDR3 reads CASSSSGTSGAQSQDTQYF. DNA of the CDR3: TGTGCCAGCAGCTCCAGCGGGACTAGCGGGGCCCAGTCCCAAGATACCCAGTACTTC. The V call is TRBV7-3, the J call TRBJ2-5, with 13 bases matching TRBD2. Germline CDR1 reads SGHTA; CDR2 reads FQGTGA. This CDR3 is 19 amino acids long.

This clonotype has a count of ten or more. V usage is TRBV25-1 and J usage is TRBJ2-1; D is ambiguous. Germline V CDR1 and CDR2: MGHDK, SYGVNS. The CDR3 has 12 residues. Trimming took 5 bases from V and 3 from J, leaving 5 bases between them. Here the CDR3 DNA reads TGTGCCAGCAGTCCAGACTACAATGAGCAGTTCTTC. This codes for CASSPDYNEQFF.

This clonotype was seen repeatedly, ten times or more. The chain couples TRBV20-1 to TRBJ2-7, with D perhaps matching TRBD2 (6 bases). Looked up from germline, CDR1 is DFQATT and CDR2 is SNEGSKA (reference sequence). V gave up 7 bases and J gave up 2 bases, with 15 bases separating them. The CDR3 runs 13 residues. The CDR3 DNA is TGCAGTGGCCGAGAGGAGGGTACCTACGAGCAGTACTTC. Its translation: CSGREEGTYEQYF.